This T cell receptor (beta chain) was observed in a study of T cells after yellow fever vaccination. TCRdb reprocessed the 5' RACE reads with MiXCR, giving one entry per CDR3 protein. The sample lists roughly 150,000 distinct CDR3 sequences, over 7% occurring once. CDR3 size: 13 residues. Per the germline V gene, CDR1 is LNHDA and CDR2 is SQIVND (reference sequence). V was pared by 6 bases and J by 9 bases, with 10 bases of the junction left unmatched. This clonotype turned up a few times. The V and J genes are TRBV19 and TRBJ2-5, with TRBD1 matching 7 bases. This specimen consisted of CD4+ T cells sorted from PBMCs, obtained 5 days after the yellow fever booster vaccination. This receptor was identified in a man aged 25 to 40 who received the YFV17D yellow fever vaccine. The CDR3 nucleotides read TGTGCCAGTAGCCCCGGACAGGCAGGTTCCCAGTACTTC. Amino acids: CASSPGQAGSQYF.